This TCR beta chain was found in a study of blood T cells in healthy people across ages. Broader study findings: Relative to aged donors, long-lived donors carried more naive CD4+ cells and displayed higher diversity. Unsorted PBMC material precluded a definitive naive versus antigen-experienced comparison.

Concerning this clonotype itself: What it binds is unknown. Mismatch with germline at one junction end may stem from a read error.

Sample-barcoded 5' priming and a J-beta primer mix drove a second PCR of roughly 7 to 11 cycles. MiXCR, run by TCRdb on the 5' RACE reads, gives a single entry per CDR3 protein. The profile shows 1.4 million or so distinct CDR3 sequences, roughly 43% of them singletons. There are 12 residues in the CDR3. CDR1 GTSNPN and CDR2 SVGIG come from the germline V gene (reference sequence). The TCR comes from a woman between 18 and 30 years old in good health. The chain employs TRBV30 and TRBJ2-7; D remains unclear. The material sequenced was blood. Here the CDR3 DNA reads TGTACCTGGAGTGTACTTGGCTACGAGCAGTACTTC. Amino acids: CTWSVLGYEQYF.